Reported below is one T cell receptor (beta chain). Its antigen is unknown. Per-base quality was not reported, and no clone a single base away is much larger than it. In the paper's terms, the time point label means: cells obtained before transplantation from donor or recipient. CD3+CD4+ and CD3+CD8+ populations were FACS-sorted from unstimulated pre-transplant donor and recipient cells taken from spleen or lymph nodes. Via the germline V gene, CDR1 is SGHVS and CDR2 FNYEAQ. The CDR3 holds 15 amino acids from the cysteine to the phenylalanine. CDR3 DNA is the only sequence kept; it has 45 bases, read in frame from the first base. Trimming takes 1 base from V and 3 bases from J, and the germline ends sit 9 bases apart. The data belong to a study of graft-versus-host responses after intestinal transplantation (dated by TCRdb to 2020 to 2023). A note on the overall study: Recipients received multivisceral, liver-intestinal, or isolated intestinal transplants. Bulk TCR-beta CDR3 sequencing was used to track graft-versus-host and host-versus-graft alloreactive T cell clones in the graft, circulation and bone marrow after intestinal transplantation. A peak of at least 4% donor T cells among recipient peripheral blood mononuclear cells was the definition used for donor T cell macrochimerism. Anti-thymocyte globulin induction was given to all recipients, followed by maintenance tacrolimus and steroids for about 3 years. Samples from a few later patients were sequenced in-house on an Illumina MiSeq with MiXCR processing rather than by the commercial service. To identify alloreactive clones, pre-transplant mixed lymphocyte reaction products were sequenced and compared with unstimulated pre-transplant donor and recipient T cells. A cohort of under 30 intestinal transplant recipients, including one retransplant, was enrolled, and a few patients lacking pretransplant specimens were excluded.

Libraries were constructed by the immunoSEQ multiplex PCR assay. For most patients, genomic DNA was isolated using the Qiagen DNeasy Blood and Tissue Kit and was shipped frozen to Adaptive Biotechnologies for TCR sequencing. High-throughput TCR-beta CDR3 sequencing of genomic DNA from most patients was performed by Adaptive Biotechnologies. On the authors' methods: Adaptive's ImmunoSEQ software was the source of the TCR sequencing data for around 20 patients, while a few other patients were processed with MiXCR and VDJtools. To correct CD4 versus CD8 sorting errors, sequences present in both subsets at a frequency ratio below 5:1 were removed. CDR3 nucleotide sequences shared between donor and recipient were removed because their origin could not be assigned. To be classed as alloreactive, a clone needed at least 2-fold expansion over unstimulated cells and a minimum CFSE-low frequency of 0.002% (template counts) or 0.001% (read counts). A clone was considered mappable if detected in the sequenced pre-transplant spleen, lymph node, or MLR CFSE-low populations of the donor or recipient. Cumulative frequency of alloreactive clones was calculated as a percentage of all sequences weighted by copy number. In its TCRdb copy, this immuneACCESS table keeps in-frame sequences only and misses some clones. Where compared with another copy, unresolved V genes explain less than half of these, and the others have no known cause. V and J calls and clone size come straight from that table; D and trimming were deduced from the DNA. This sample is represented by 85,000 to 100,000 clones; 80% to 95% of them were singletons. The ten largest make up around 0.17% of the sample.

What the authors observed across the whole study: The conclusions were limited by the relatively low number and heterogeneity of the intestinal transplant patients. Early after transplant, peak levels of circulating GvH clones were found to be associated with declines in HvG clones. GvH clones were detected in recipient bone marrow, and some appeared earlier in ileal mucosa or blood, consistent with an intestinal mucosal origin. Patients with donor T cell macrochimerism had high GvH to HvG T cell clonal ratios in their allografts.

This clonotype was sampled from a human donor who received an intestinal transplant. Here the sequenced sample was unstimulated CD4+ T cells sorted from spleen or lymph node cells, taken before intestinal transplant. Rearrangement joined TRBV7-6 to TRBJ2-2, with a weak D call of TRBD1 (5 bases match). The DNA is as follows: TGTGCCAGCAGCTTAGTGGGGCAGCACACCGGGGAGCTGTTTTTT. Its protein reads: CASSLVGQHTGELFF.